A selection of T cell receptor beta chains follows, all from one sample in a study of cytomegalovirus exposure and HLA in healthy donors. Data came from immunoSEQ multiplex PCR; TCRdb stores just in-frame clones and leaves some out. The sample contains 100,000 to 150,000 clones, around 81% of which appear only once. The sequenced material came from PBMCs. All receptors come from a female donor in good health and CMV-seronegative. Each CDR3 is given with its conserved first and last residue. The D gene is left open where the match is weak. A clone size is listed for some rows: how often the clone was seen (once, few, many), or a class if it is expanded.

v_call: TRBV2; d_call: NA; j_call: TRBJ2-5; clone_size: NA; cdr3_nt: TGTGCCAGCCGTCCCAGGGAGAACACGGGAGTAGGGTACTTC; cdr3_aa: CASRPRENTGVGYF
v_call: TRBV5-4; d_call: NA; j_call: TRBJ1-1; clone_size: NA; cdr3_nt: TGTGCCAGCAGCTTTTTGGGCAGTCCTGAAGCTTTCTTT; cdr3_aa: CASSFLGSPEAFF
v_call: TRBV7-6; d_call: NA; j_call: TRBJ2-5; clone_size: few; cdr3_nt: TGTGCCAGCAGCATTAAAGAGACCCAGTACTTC; cdr3_aa: CASSIKETQYF
v_call: TRBV5-1; d_call: TRBD2; j_call: TRBJ2-3; clone_size: NA; cdr3_nt: TGCGCCAGCAGTTTGGGACTAGCGGGTGCCTTTACTAGCACAGATACGCAGTATTTT; cdr3_aa: CASSLGLAGAFTSTDTQYF
v_call: TRBV18; d_call: TRBD1; j_call: TRBJ1-5; clone_size: NA; cdr3_nt: TGTGCCAGCTCAACTGACAGGGATCAGCCCCAGCATTTT; cdr3_aa: CASSTDRDQPQHF
v_call: TRBV19; d_call: TRBD1; j_call: TRBJ1-5; clone_size: NA; cdr3_nt: TGTGCCAGTAGTACTGGGACAGGGGGCTTCAGCAATCAGCCCCAGCATTTT; cdr3_aa: CASSTGTGGFSNQPQHF
v_call: TRBV7-9; d_call: TRBD1; j_call: TRBJ1-2; clone_size: few; cdr3_nt: TGTGCCAGCAGCTTACCGGACAGGTCTAACTATGGCTACACCTTC; cdr3_aa: CASSLPDRSNYGYTF
v_call: TRBV10-1; d_call: TRBD2; j_call: TRBJ2-3; clone_size: once; cdr3_nt: TGCGCCAGCAGTCGACTAGCGGGGGGCCTCACAGATACGCAGTATTTT; cdr3_aa: CASSRLAGGLTDTQYF
v_call: TRBV7-9; d_call: TRBD2; j_call: TRBJ2-7; clone_size: NA; cdr3_nt: TGTGCCAGCAGCAGAACCGGACTAGCGGGACCCTCCTACGAGCAGTACTTC; cdr3_aa: CASSRTGLAGPSYEQYF
v_call: TRBV5-1; d_call: TRBD2; j_call: TRBJ2-7; clone_size: NA; cdr3_nt: TGCGCCAGCAGCTTGGACCTGACTAGCGGGAGAGTGGCCTACGAGCAGTACTTC; cdr3_aa: CASSLDLTSGRVAYEQYF
v_call: TRBV28; d_call: NA; j_call: TRBJ2-2; clone_size: NA; cdr3_nt: TGTGCCAGCAGTCCACCCGGGGTATACACCGGGGAGCTGTTTTTT; cdr3_aa: CASSPPGVYTGELFF
v_call: TRBV19; d_call: TRBD2; j_call: TRBJ2-1; clone_size: NA; cdr3_nt: TGTGCCAGTAGTATAGGGGGGCTAGCGGGAATGGGTGAGCAGTTCTTC; cdr3_aa: CASSIGGLAGMGEQFF
v_call: TRBV5-5; d_call: NA; j_call: TRBJ2-7; clone_size: NA; cdr3_nt: TGTGCCAGCAGCTTGGGAGCGGACTACTACGAGCAGTACTTC; cdr3_aa: CASSLGADYYEQYF
v_call: TRBV28; d_call: TRBD1; j_call: TRBJ2-3; clone_size: NA; cdr3_nt: TGTGCCAGCAGTGCCTGGACAGGGGGCACAGATACGCAGTATTTT; cdr3_aa: CASSAWTGGTDTQYF
v_call: TRBV6-5; d_call: NA; j_call: TRBJ1-2; clone_size: NA; cdr3_nt: TGTGCCAGCAGTTACCAACTAACGGGGTCACATTATGGCTACACCTTC; cdr3_aa: CASSYQLTGSHYGYTF
v_call: TRBV5-1; d_call: TRBD1; j_call: TRBJ1-1; clone_size: NA; cdr3_nt: TGCGCCAGCAGCTGGGGAGGACAGGGAGTGGCGGCTTTCTTT; cdr3_aa: CASSWGGQGVAAFF
v_call: TRBV7-9; d_call: TRBD1; j_call: TRBJ2-2; clone_size: NA; cdr3_nt: TGTGCCAGCAGCCCAGTAGGGGGCTTGCGGGAGCTGTTTTTT; cdr3_aa: CASSPVGGLRELFF
v_call: TRBV5-4; d_call: TRBD2; j_call: TRBJ2-3; clone_size: NA; cdr3_nt: TGTGCCAGCAGCTCAGCGGGAGTCCCAGATACGCAGTATTTT; cdr3_aa: CASSSAGVPDTQYF
v_call: TRBV2; d_call: TRBD1; j_call: TRBJ2-2; clone_size: NA; cdr3_nt: TGTGCCAGCAGTGAGACAGGGGGCTACACCGGGGAGCTGTTTTTT; cdr3_aa: CASSETGGYTGELFF
v_call: TRBV19; d_call: NA; j_call: TRBJ1-2; clone_size: once; cdr3_nt: TGTGCCAGTAGTCTTGATCCGGGGGGCTACACCTTC; cdr3_aa: CASSLDPGGYTF
v_call: TRBV7-9; d_call: NA; j_call: TRBJ1-1; clone_size: NA; cdr3_nt: TGTACCAGCAGGACGACAACGAACATTGAAGCTTTCTTT; cdr3_aa: CTSRTTTNIEAFF
v_call: TRBV27; d_call: NA; j_call: TRBJ2-7; clone_size: NA; cdr3_nt: TGTGCCAGCAGCCCAGAACAGGGCCACGAGCAGTACTTC; cdr3_aa: CASSPEQGHEQYF
v_call: TRBV7-9; d_call: TRBD1; j_call: TRBJ2-3; clone_size: NA; cdr3_nt: TGTGCCAGCTCTATCCGTGGACAGGGGTCTGTTGATACGCAGTATTTT; cdr3_aa: CASSIRGQGSVDTQYF
v_call: TRBV19; d_call: NA; j_call: TRBJ1-4; clone_size: NA; cdr3_nt: TGTGCCAGTAGTCCCCGTCCCGGGACACCAGAAAAACTGTTTTTT; cdr3_aa: CASSPRPGTPEKLFF
v_call: TRBV27; d_call: NA; j_call: TRBJ1-1; clone_size: NA; cdr3_nt: TGTGCCAGCAGACTAAACAGGGTTACTGAAGCTTTCTTT; cdr3_aa: CASRLNRVTEAFF
v_call: TRBV5-1; d_call: TRBD2; j_call: TRBJ2-5; clone_size: once; cdr3_nt: TGCGCCAGCAGCTTGGGGGGACTAGCGGGGATCCAAGAGACCCAGTACTTC; cdr3_aa: CASSLGGLAGIQETQYF
v_call: TRBV19; d_call: TRBD1; j_call: TRBJ1-5; clone_size: NA; cdr3_nt: TGTGCCAGTAGTGGGACAGGGGGTCAGCCCCAGCATTTT; cdr3_aa: CASSGTGGQPQHF
v_call: TRBV19; d_call: TRBD1; j_call: TRBJ2-5; clone_size: NA; cdr3_nt: TGTGCCAGTAGTCCTTGGACAGGGACGGGGCCAGAGACCCAGTACTTC; cdr3_aa: CASSPWTGTGPETQYF
v_call: TRBV11-2; d_call: NA; j_call: TRBJ1-6; clone_size: NA; cdr3_nt: TGTGCCAGCAGCTTAGACACAGGCGTGCTGGACTTT; cdr3_aa: CASSLDTGVLDF
v_call: TRBV7-3; d_call: NA; j_call: TRBJ2-5; clone_size: NA; cdr3_nt: TGTGCCAGCAGCTCCCTGGTGGGGAGGACGGAGACCCAGTACTTC; cdr3_aa: CASSSLVGRTETQYF
v_call: TRBV2; d_call: TRBD2; j_call: TRBJ2-5; clone_size: NA; cdr3_nt: TGTGCCAGCGGCTCCCCGACTAGCGGGGGATGGCAAGAGACCCAGTACTTC; cdr3_aa: CASGSPTSGGWQETQYF
v_call: TRBV6-5; d_call: TRBD1; j_call: TRBJ1-3; clone_size: NA; cdr3_nt: TGTGCCAGCAGTACATCAGGGGGCTCTGGAAACACCATATATTTT; cdr3_aa: CASSTSGGSGNTIYF
v_call: TRBV28; d_call: NA; j_call: TRBJ2-1; clone_size: NA; cdr3_nt: TGTGCCAGCAGTGATTACAGGTTAAGCTCCTACAATGAGCAGTTCTTC; cdr3_aa: CASSDYRLSSYNEQFF
v_call: TRBV5-1; d_call: NA; j_call: TRBJ1-1; clone_size: NA; cdr3_nt: TGCGCCAGCAGCTTGGCTCTCTATAGGAGTACTGGGGAAGCTTTCTTT; cdr3_aa: CASSLALYRSTGEAFF
v_call: TRBV6-5; d_call: TRBD1; j_call: TRBJ2-3; clone_size: NA; cdr3_nt: TGTGCCAGCAGTTACCCTGGACAGGCGCAGTATTTT; cdr3_aa: CASSYPGQAQYF
v_call: TRBV7-3; d_call: TRBD2; j_call: TRBJ2-1; clone_size: NA; cdr3_nt: TGTGCCAGCAGCTTAGCGGGAGGCCCCAATGAGCAGTTCTTC; cdr3_aa: CASSLAGGPNEQFF
v_call: TRBV2; d_call: TRBD1; j_call: TRBJ2-2; clone_size: once; cdr3_nt: TGTGCCAGCCTAAAGACAGGGGCGAACACCGGGGAGCTGTTTTTT; cdr3_aa: CASLKTGANTGELFF
v_call: TRBV6-5; d_call: NA; j_call: TRBJ2-5; clone_size: NA; cdr3_nt: TGTGCCAGCAGTTACCGGAGGGGACTCGAGACCCAGTACTTC; cdr3_aa: CASSYRRGLETQYF
v_call: TRBV5-1; d_call: NA; j_call: TRBJ1-2; clone_size: NA; cdr3_nt: TGCGCCAGCAGCTTGCCAGGGCCTGACGGCTACACCTTC; cdr3_aa: CASSLPGPDGYTF
v_call: TRBV7-9; d_call: TRBD1; j_call: TRBJ2-7; clone_size: few; cdr3_nt: TGTGCCAGCAGCGCGAAACCGGGACAGGGTGCCTACGAGCAGTACTTC; cdr3_aa: CASSAKPGQGAYEQYF
v_call: TRBV5-8; d_call: NA; j_call: TRBJ1-6; clone_size: few; cdr3_nt: TGTGCCAGCAGCTTGACAGGGAATTCACCCCTCCACTTT; cdr3_aa: CASSLTGNSPLHF
v_call: TRBV6-5; d_call: NA; j_call: TRBJ2-5; clone_size: NA; cdr3_nt: TGTGCCAGCAGACGGGGGGCGCAAGAGACCCAGTACTTC; cdr3_aa: CASRRGAQETQYF
v_call: TRBV29-1; d_call: TRBD2; j_call: TRBJ2-3; clone_size: NA; cdr3_nt: TGCAGCGACCGGGGGGTGGGGGAAGATACGCAGTATTTT; cdr3_aa: CSDRGVGEDTQYF
v_call: TRBV5-4; d_call: NA; j_call: TRBJ2-2; clone_size: NA; cdr3_nt: TGTGCCAGCAGCTTGGTGGTAGCCGGGGAGCTGTTTTTT; cdr3_aa: CASSLVVAGELFF
v_call: TRBV7-9; d_call: TRBD1; j_call: TRBJ2-7; clone_size: NA; cdr3_nt: TGTGCCAGAGCACTTAGGTCATATGGGACAGAACCCTACGAGCAGTACTTC; cdr3_aa: CARALRSYGTEPYEQYF